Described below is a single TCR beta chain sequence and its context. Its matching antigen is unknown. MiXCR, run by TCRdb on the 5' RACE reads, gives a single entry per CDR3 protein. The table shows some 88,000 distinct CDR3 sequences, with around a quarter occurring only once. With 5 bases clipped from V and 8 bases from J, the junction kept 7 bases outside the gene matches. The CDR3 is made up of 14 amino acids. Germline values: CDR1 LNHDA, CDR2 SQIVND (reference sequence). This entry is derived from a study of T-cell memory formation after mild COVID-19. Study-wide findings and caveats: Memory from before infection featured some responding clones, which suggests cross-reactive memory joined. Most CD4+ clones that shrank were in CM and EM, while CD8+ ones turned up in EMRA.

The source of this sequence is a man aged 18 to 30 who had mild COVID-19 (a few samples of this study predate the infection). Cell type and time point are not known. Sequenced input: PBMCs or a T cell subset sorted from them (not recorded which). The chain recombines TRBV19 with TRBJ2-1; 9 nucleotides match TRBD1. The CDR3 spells CASSATGGIDEQFF. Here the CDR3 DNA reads TGTGCCAGTAGTGCGACAGGGGGGATTGATGAGCAGTTCTTC. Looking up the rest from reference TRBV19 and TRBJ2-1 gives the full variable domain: DGGITQSPKYLFRKEGQNVTLSCEQNLNHDAMYWYRQDPGQGLRLIYYSQIVNDFQKGDIAEGYSVSREKKESFPLTVTSAQKNPTAFYLCASSATGGIDEQFFGPGTRLTVL.